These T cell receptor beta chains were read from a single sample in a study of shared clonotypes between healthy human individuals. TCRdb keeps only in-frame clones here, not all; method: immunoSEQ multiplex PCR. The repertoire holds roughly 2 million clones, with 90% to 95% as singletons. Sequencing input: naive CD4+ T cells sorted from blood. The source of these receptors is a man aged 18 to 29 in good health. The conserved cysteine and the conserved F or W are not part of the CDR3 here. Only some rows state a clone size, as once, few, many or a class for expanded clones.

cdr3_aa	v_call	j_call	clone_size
ASRAYQGTAFEKLF	TRBV2	TRBJ1-4	.
ATRGLAGDGGELF	TRBV6-1	TRBJ2-2	once
ASGSSYNEQF	TRBV12-5	TRBJ2-1	.
ASSVPTGNTGELF	TRBV6-1	TRBJ2-2	.
ASSQESTGLFKRGYT	TRBV4-1	TRBJ1-2	.
ASSSMGLAGSSYNEQF	TRBV18	TRBJ2-1	.
ASSQEDGTNRATNQPQH	TRBV4-1	TRBJ1-5	.
ASSKGASGSQETQY	TRBV4-3	TRBJ2-5	.
ASSGDRSANTEAF	TRBV5-1	TRBJ1-1	.
ASSLVRGPPYEQY	TRBV5-6	TRBJ2-7	.
ASSPHWGNTEAF	TRBV21-1	TRBJ1-1	.
ASSPPGGNQPQH	TRBV4-1	TRBJ1-5	.
ASSLGSGATEAF	TRBV5-1	TRBJ1-1	.
ASSLFVGKNTEAF	TRBV7-9	TRBJ1-1	.
AWSVRGGSWNEQF	TRBV30	TRBJ2-1	.
ASSLVTSGLYQETQY	TRBV5-6	TRBJ2-5	.
SAYDGETQY	TRBV20-1	TRBJ2-5	.
ASSDQGGTEAF	TRBV2	TRBJ1-1	.
ASSQLLVAGGPNEQF	TRBV4-3	TRBJ2-1	.
ASSPVATNTEAF	TRBV5-6	TRBJ1-1	.
ASSSAGSNQPQH	TRBV6-6	TRBJ1-5	.
ASSQIGEGNYEQY	TRBV4-1	TRBJ2-7	.
ASSLGGGLAANTGELF	TRBV7-8	TRBJ2-2	.
ASAKELNSYEQY	TRBV2	TRBJ2-7	.
ASSPLWGGSSYEQY	TRBV27	TRBJ2-7	.
ASSLATMGVVDTQY	TRBV5-1	TRBJ2-3	.
ASSPTSDKTEAF	TRBV18	TRBJ1-1	.
ASSLIWADGYT	TRBV7-9	TRBJ1-2	.
ASNPRSSGANVLT	TRBV5-7	TRBJ2-6	.
ASLGGLGETQY	TRBV28	TRBJ2-5	.
ASSLLLADTQY	TRBV5-6	TRBJ2-3	.
ASRKEDRYEQY	TRBV7-7	TRBJ2-7	.
ASSREVGEQY	TRBV7-2	TRBJ2-7	.
ASSSTENYEQY	TRBV7-9	TRBJ2-7	.